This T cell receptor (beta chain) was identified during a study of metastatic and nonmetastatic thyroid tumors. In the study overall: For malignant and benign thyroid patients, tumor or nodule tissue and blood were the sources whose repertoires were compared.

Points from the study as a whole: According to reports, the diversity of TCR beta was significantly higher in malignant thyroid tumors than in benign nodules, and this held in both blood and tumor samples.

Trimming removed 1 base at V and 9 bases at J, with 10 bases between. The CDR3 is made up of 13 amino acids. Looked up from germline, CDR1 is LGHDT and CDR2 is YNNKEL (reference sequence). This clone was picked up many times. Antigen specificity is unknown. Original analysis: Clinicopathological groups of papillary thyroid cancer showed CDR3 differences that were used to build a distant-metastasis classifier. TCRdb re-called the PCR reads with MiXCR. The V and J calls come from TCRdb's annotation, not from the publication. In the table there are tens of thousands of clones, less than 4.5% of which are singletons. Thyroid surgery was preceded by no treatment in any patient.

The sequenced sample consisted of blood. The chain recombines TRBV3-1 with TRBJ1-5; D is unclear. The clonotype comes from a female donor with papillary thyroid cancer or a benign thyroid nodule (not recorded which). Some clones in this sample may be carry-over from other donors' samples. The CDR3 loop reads CASSQGPNGPQHF. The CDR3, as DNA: TGTGCCAGCAGCCAAGGTCCCAATGGGCCCCAGCATTTT.